This T cell receptor beta chain was found in a study (dated by TCRdb to 2016 to 2018). Preparation of the library involved RT-PCR. Sequencing was carried out with an Illumina MiSeq. TCRdb redid the processing of the public reads, applying fastp at Q25 and MiXCR, and retained in-frame beta chains. Rows with a matching CDR3 protein are joined into one entry that keeps the most common DNA and genes. The sample yields approximately 720,000 distinct CDR3 sequences; around 14% were counted once. Together, the top ten hold roughly 4% of the sample. There are many counts of this clonotype. Its antigen remains undetermined. Qualities for individual bases were not recorded, and no much larger clone is one base off. Sequencing was done on a sample of memory CD4+ T cells from blood. The sequence was obtained from a female donor in good health, serving as a healthy control.

This receptor has the CDR3 CASSQEFSGGNEQFF. At the DNA level, the sequence is TGCGCCAGCAGCCAAGAATTTAGCGGGGGAAATGAGCAGTTCTTC. The chain employs TRBV4-3 and TRBJ2-1; TRBD2 agrees with 9 junctional bases. Sequences LGHNA (CDR1) and YSLEER (CDR2) are obtained from the germline V gene. V is trimmed back by 0 bases and J by 7 bases, and the junction contains 4 bases that no gene match accounts for. Including cysteine and phenylalanine, the CDR3 has 15 amino acids. Left in the record is the CDR3 DNA by itself, 45 bases read in frame from the first base.